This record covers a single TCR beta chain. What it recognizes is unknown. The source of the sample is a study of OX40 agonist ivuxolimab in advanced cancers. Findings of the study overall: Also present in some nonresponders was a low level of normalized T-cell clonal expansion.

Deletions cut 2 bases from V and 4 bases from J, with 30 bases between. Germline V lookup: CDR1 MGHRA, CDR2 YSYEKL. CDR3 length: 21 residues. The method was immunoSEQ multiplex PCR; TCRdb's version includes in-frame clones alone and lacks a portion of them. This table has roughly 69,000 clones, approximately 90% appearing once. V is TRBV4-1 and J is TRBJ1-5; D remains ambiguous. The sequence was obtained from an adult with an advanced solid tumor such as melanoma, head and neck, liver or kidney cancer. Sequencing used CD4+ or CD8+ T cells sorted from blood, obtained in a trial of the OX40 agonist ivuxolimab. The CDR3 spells CASSQWIGAHLPQVQNQPQHF. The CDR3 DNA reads TGCGCCAGCAGCCAATGGATAGGAGCCCACCTCCCACAAGTGCAAAATCAGCCCCAGCATTTT.